This TCR beta chain was recorded in a study of CD8 T cells in ankylosing spondylitis. Study conclusions and caveats: Typical of ankylosing spondylitis blood, it appeared, was a TCR beta motif of 7 or 8 highly homologous variants.

TCRdb analysed the 5' RACE reads with MiXCR anew, one entry per CDR3 protein. The sample consists of fewer than 550,000 distinct CDR3 sequences, 5.3% of them appearing once. This CDR3 comprises 13 residues. V gave up 8 bases and J gave up 5 bases, with 13 bases separating them. Germline loops: CDR1 ENHRY, CDR2 SYGVKD. This clonotype turned up a few times. The antigen remains unidentified. This TCR came from a male donor with ankylosing spondylitis. The chain employs TRBV10-3 and TRBJ2-4; possible D gene TRBD1, 6 bases. Sequencing was performed on blood, either unsorted or a sorted T cell fraction (not recorded which). CDR3 loop: CAIGGQWENIQYF. In nucleotides, the CDR3 is TGTGCCATCGGGGGACAATGGGAAAACATTCAGTACTTC.